One sample yielded the 32 T cell receptor beta chains listed below, sequenced in a study of blood T cell repertoires in COVID-19. Only in-frame clones appear in the TCRdb table, and some are missing; sequencing was by immunoSEQ multiplex PCR. The table has fewer than 180,000 clones, more than 80% seen once. Sequenced: peripheral blood. These receptors were obtained from a man aged 65 to 85 with acute or convalescent COVID-19.

The J gene is TRBJ2-3, the V gene TRBV5-1; a weak D match, TRBD1 (6 bases). Deletions cut 4 bases from V and 1 base from J, with 13 bases between. This CDR3 contains 15 residues. Per germline, CDR1 SGHRS and CDR2 YFSETQ. The CDR3 coding sequence is TGCGCCAGCAGCCCGGGACATTTGGGCACAGATACGCAGTATTTT. Translated: CASSPGHLGTDTQYF.

The V and J genes are TRBV7-8 and TRBJ2-3, with 7 bases lining up with TRBD1. Germline lookup yields CDR1 SGHVS and CDR2 FQNEAQ. V was pared by 1 base and J by 2 bases, with 6 bases of the junction left unmatched. The CDR3 is 16 amino acids. CDR3 region: CASSLVTGAVTDTQYF. DNA for the CDR3: TGTGCCAGCAGCTTAGTAACAGGGGCGGTCACAGATACGCAGTATTTT.

This clone showed up just a few times. The chain uses TRBV29-1 and TRBJ2-7; 12 bases match TRBD2. This CDR3 is built from 13 residues. Germline loops: CDR1 SQVTM, CDR2 ANQGSEA. The J segment lost 4 bases and the V segment lost 5 bases, leaving 3 bases of the junction unmatched. Written as DNA, the CDR3 is TGCAGCGTTCTCGGGACTAGCGGGTACGAGCAGTACTTC. Encoded protein: CSVLGTSGYEQYF.

V usage is TRBV3-1 (or the pseudogene TRBV3-2) and J usage is TRBJ2-2; 9 bases fit TRBD2. CDR3 length: 16 residues. Germline V gene data show CDR1 as LGHDT and CDR2 as YNNKEL (reference sequence). V shed 1 base, J shed 4 bases, and the junction held 4 bases outside the gene matches. The CDR3 protein is CASSQVGGRGTGELFF. The CDR3 DNA sequence: TGTGCCAGCAGCCAAGTGGGCGGGAGGGGCACCGGGGAGCTGTTTTTT.

This rearrangement joins TRBV6-1 to TRBJ1-2, with unresolved D. Germline V gene data show CDR1 as MNHNS and CDR2 as SASEGT. This CDR3 region has 15 residues. Trimming removed 0 bases at V and 4 bases at J, with 12 bases between. CDR3 region: CASSEAPLQFYGYTF. The CDR3 nucleotides are TGTGCCAGCAGTGAAGCTCCACTACAATTCTATGGCTACACCTTC.

This clone was counted ten times or more. The chain joins TRBV15 to TRBJ1-5; the D gene is possibly TRBD1 (5 bases). Per the germline V gene, CDR1 is LNHNV and CDR2 is YYDKDF (reference sequence). V lost 0 bases to trimming and J lost 4 bases, with 10 bases between them. The CDR3 is 15 amino acids. CDR3 sequence reads: CATSRDPRTNQPQHF. The DNA for the CDR3 is TGTGCCACCAGCAGAGATCCCAGGACAAATCAGCCCCAGCATTTT.

V is TRBV12-3 or TRBV12-4 and J is TRBJ2-5; D unresolved. CDR3 length equals 13 residues. V was cut by 2 bases and J by 2 bases, with 6 bases left in between. The CDR3: CASSLFNQETQYF. In DNA, the CDR3 is TGTGCCAGCAGTTTATTCAATCAAGAGACCCAGTACTTC.

This chain connects TRBV5-1 to TRBJ1-5; TRBD1 agrees at 11 bases. The CDR3 sequence is 15 residues long. V shed 4 bases and J 5 bases; nucleotides not matched to a gene: 5. CDR1 and CDR2 (germline): SGHRS, YFSETQ. CDR3: CASSRTGGGDQPQHF. The CDR3 nucleotides read TGCGCCAGCAGCCGGACAGGGGGCGGTGATCAGCCCCAGCATTTT.

This clone was detected once. CDR3 sequence: CASSADQVGELFF. The CDR3 DNA is TGTGCCAGCTCAGCCGACCAGGTTGGGGAGCTGTTTTTT. This chain links TRBV18 with TRBJ2-2; unclear D gene. The CDR3 is 13 amino acids. CDR1 is KGHSH, CDR2 LQKENI, per germline. Trimming stripped 5 bases from V and 8 bases from J, with 12 bases between. Drawing the rest from reference TRBV18 and TRBJ2-2, the complete variable domain is NAGVMQNPRHLVRRRGQEARLRCSPMKGHSHVYWYRQLPEEGLKFMVYLQKENIIDESGMPKERFSAEFPKEGPSILRIQQVVRGDSAAYFCASSADQVGELFFGEGSRLTVL.

For the CDR3, the DNA is TGTGCCAGCAGTTTAGGGGGGTGGGGCCCGGACACCGGGGAGCTGTTTTTT. This codes for CASSLGGWGPDTGELFF. This chain joins TRBV27 and TRBJ2-2, with a tentative D call TRBD2 (6 bases). Germline lookup yields CDR1 MNHEY and CDR2 SMNVEV (reference sequence). V was clipped by 2 bases and J by 3 bases, with 16 bases between them. The CDR3 has 17 amino acids.

V is TRBV5-1 and J is TRBJ2-7, with D unclear. Trimming took 0 bases from V and 5 from J, leaving 9 bases between them. The germline V gene encodes CDR1 SGHRS and CDR2 YFSETQ. The CDR3 consists of 13 residues. The CDR3 DNA sequence: TGCGCCAGCAGCTTGGATGACATGGACGAGCAGTACTTC. Amino acids: CASSLDDMDEQYF.

J is TRBJ1-1 and V is TRBV10-3; 9 bases match TRBD1. CDR1 ENHRY and CDR2 SYGVKD come from the germline V gene. This CDR3 region has 17 residues. Trimming cost V 3 bases and J 0 bases; bases outside gene matches: 8. The CDR3 here is CAISEHRGLLVNTEAFF. CDR3 bases: TGTGCCATCAGTGAACACAGGGGGCTTTTAGTGAACACTGAAGCTTTCTTT.

This clone turned up a few times. The chain is built from TRBV3-1 (or the pseudogene TRBV3-2) and TRBJ1-6; D is perhaps TRBD1 (6 bases). Germline V CDR1 and CDR2: LGHDT, YNNKEL (reference sequence). V was cut by 5 bases and J by 7 bases, with 18 bases left in between. This CDR3 has 16 residues. CDR3 in amino acids: CASSADPTGRNSPLHF. The CDR3 coding sequence is TGTGCCAGCAGCGCAGACCCGACAGGACGAAATTCACCCCTCCACTTT.

The chain uses TRBV19 and TRBJ2-7; D might be TRBD2 (6 bases). V gave up 5 bases and J gave up 4 bases, with 12 bases separating them. Looked up from germline, CDR1 is LNHDA and CDR2 is SQIVND (reference sequence). The CDR3 extends over 13 amino acids. In DNA form, the CDR3 reads TGTGCCAGTAGTGCGGGACTGCTATACGAGCAGTACTTC. Translating gives CASSAGLLYEQYF.

The J gene is TRBJ1-1, the V gene TRBV12-3 or TRBV12-4; D is perhaps TRBD1 (5 bases). The CDR3 is made up of 12 amino acids. The germline V and J ends were trimmed by 6 bases and 2 bases, with 7 bases remaining between them. The chain's CDR3 is CASSRVNTEAFF. The DNA of the CDR3 is TGTGCCAGCAGCAGGGTCAACACTGAAGCTTTCTTT.

This clone was seen only a few times. This rearrangement joins TRBV5-4 to TRBJ1-1; D not certain. Between the trimmed V and J ends, which lost 0 bases and 1 base, there was a span of 16 bases. The CDR3 totals 17 residues. Per germline, CDR1 SGHNT and CDR2 YYREEE (reference sequence). The CDR3 here is CASSLGAFGLRNTEAFF. In DNA form, the CDR3 reads TGTGCCAGCAGCTTGGGGGCTTTTGGGCTCAGGAACACTGAAGCTTTCTTT.

The chain combines TRBV6-5 with TRBJ1-3, with 7 bases that match TRBD1. Germline values: CDR1 MNHEY, CDR2 SVGAGI. Unmatched junction bases numbered 7, after V lost 4 bases and J lost 10 bases. The CDR3 is 13 amino acids. CDR3: CASSFPGGDTIYF. The CDR3 region has the DNA TGTGCCAGCAGTTTCCCAGGGGGAGATACCATATATTTT.

The rearrangement links TRBV9 to TRBJ2-2; TRBD2 agrees at 7 bases. The V gene end was trimmed by 6 bases and the J gene end by 1 base; junction bases not matched to a gene: 3. Germline V lookup: CDR1 SGDLS, CDR2 YYNGEE. CDR3 length: 14 residues. CDR3 residues: CASTTGGNTGELFF. CDR3 nucleotide sequence: TGTGCCAGCACCACGGGGGGGAACACCGGGGAGCTGTTTTTT.

The rearrangement links TRBV7-9 to TRBJ1-3, with 8 bases lining up with TRBD1. The CDR3 has 15 amino acids. Trimming cost V 5 bases and J 3 bases; bases outside gene matches: 6. Germline CDR1 SEHNR, CDR2 FQNEAQ (reference sequence). DNA of the CDR3: TGTGCCAGCAGCCCATCAGGGGGCGGTGGAAACACCATATATTTT. This sequence encodes CASSPSGGGGNTIYF.

The chain combines TRBV5-1 with TRBJ2-2; D unclear. Germline CDR1 is SGHRS and CDR2 is YFSETQ. V dropped 0 bases and J dropped 1 base, with 7 bases sitting between them. The CDR3 loop spans 15 amino acids. In DNA form, the CDR3 reads TGCGCCAGCAGCTTGGATGGAGAGAACACCGGGGAGCTGTTTTTT. Translating gives CASSLDGENTGELFF.

The chain has TRBV28 and TRBJ2-6, with 7 bases matching TRBD1. The V segment lost 3 bases and the J segment 3 bases; nucleotides outside the gene matches: 14. Germline V gene lookup returns CDR1 MDHEN and CDR2 SYDVKM. CDR3 size: 19 residues. The CDR3 here is CASSLGVQGMSGGANVLTF. The CDR3 nucleotides read TGTGCCAGCAGTTTGGGGGTACAGGGGATGTCAGGTGGGGCCAACGTCCTGACTTTC.

This clone was seen just once. The chain recombines TRBV15 with TRBJ1-3, with TRBD1 as a possible D gene (6 bases). This CDR3 is built from 15 residues. V was shortened by 4 bases and J by 0 bases, with 10 bases between the two germline ends. In germline, CDR1 is LNHNV, CDR2 YYDKDF (reference sequence). CDR3 DNA: TGTGCCACCAGCACAGGGGCTAGCTCTGGAAACACCATATATTTT. The encoded protein is CATSTGASSGNTIYF.

V is TRBV18 and J is TRBJ2-7, with 11 positions matching TRBD2. Germline loops: CDR1 KGHSH, CDR2 LQKENI. The CDR3 covers 16 residues. Trimming cost V 5 bases and J 4 bases; bases outside gene matches: 10. The CDR3 spells CASSSMTRLAGYEQYF. The DNA for the CDR3 is TGTGCCAGCTCATCGATGACCCGACTAGCGGGGTACGAGCAGTACTTC.

This clone has a single count. As DNA, the CDR3 is TGTGCCAGCAGTCTCAGCGGCTATGGCTACACCTTC. Protein product: CASSLSGYGYTF. The genes are TRBV28 and TRBJ1-2, with no clear D. The germline CDR1 and CDR2 sequences are MDHEN and SYDVKM. Trimming took off 5 bases at V and 4 bases at J, with 8 bases between the two ends. The CDR3 covers 12 residues.

V gene TRBV27 combines with J gene TRBJ1-5, with 9 bases identical to TRBD1. Trimming at V came to 6 bases and at J to 7 bases, leaving 7 bases not matched to a gene. CDR3 length: 14 amino acids. Germline V gene data show CDR1 as MNHEY and CDR2 as SMNVEV (reference sequence). CDR3 sequence: CASSRGQGEQPQHF. The CDR3 DNA follows: TGTGCCAGCAGCCGGGGACAGGGTGAGCAGCCCCAGCATTTT.

The rearrangement links TRBV27 to TRBJ1-1; D remains unclear. Germline V CDR1 and CDR2: MNHEY, SMNVEV (reference sequence). The CDR3 totals 13 residues. V lost 5 bases to trimming and J lost 7 bases, with 14 bases between them. The CDR3 is CASSPSFTFEAFF. CDR3 in DNA: TGTGCCAGCAGTCCGTCTTTCACATTTGAAGCTTTCTTT.

The chain employs TRBV18 and TRBJ1-6; 7 bases line up with TRBD1. J was trimmed by 10 bases and V by 1 base; bases with no gene match: 10. The CDR3 contains 16 residues. CDR1 KGHSH and CDR2 LQKENI come from the germline V gene. CDR3 loop: CASSPQGAGDGSPLHF. CDR3 sequence (DNA): TGTGCCAGCTCACCACAGGGGGCAGGGGATGGCTCACCCCTCCACTTT. Looking up the rest from reference TRBV18 and TRBJ1-6 gives the full variable domain: NAGVMQNPRHLVRRRGQEARLRCSPMKGHSHVYWYRQLPEEGLKFMVYLQKENIIDESGMPKERFSAEFPKEGPSILRIQQVVRGDSAAYFCASSPQGAGDGSPLHFGNGTRLTVT.

The genes are TRBV27 and TRBJ2-2; D gene unclear. Germline CDR1 is MNHEY and CDR2 is SMNVEV (reference sequence). The CDR3 runs to 12 residues. Deletions cut 5 bases from V and 6 bases from J, with 7 bases between. The DNA for the CDR3 is TGTGCCAGCAGTCCCTTCCCCGGGGAGCTGTTTTTT. Amino acid sequence: CASSPFPGELFF.

This chain links TRBV10-1 with TRBJ1-5; TRBD1 matches 7 bases. CDR1 and CDR2 (germline): WNHNN, SYGVQD (reference sequence). This CDR3 is built from 16 residues. After removal of 8 bases from V and 0 bases from J, the junction contained 10 bases not matched to a gene. In DNA form, the CDR3 reads TGCGCCAGCGCGGGGCGGGGACAGAATAGCAATCAGCCCCAGCATTTT. Translating it yields CASAGRGQNSNQPQHF.

This rearrangement joins TRBV29-1 to TRBJ2-7, with 12 bases identical to TRBD2. Germline V gene lookup returns CDR1 SQVTM and CDR2 ANQGSEA. V dropped 6 bases and J dropped 5; count of bases not matched to a gene: 2. CDR3 size: 12 residues. CDR3 sequence (DNA): TGCAGCGTCCGACTAGCGGGAGACGAGCAGTACTTC. Amino acid sequence: CSVRLAGDEQYF.

The genes are TRBV29-1 and TRBJ1-2, with TRBD1 as a possible D gene (5 bases). CDR1 and CDR2 (germline): SQVTM, ANQGSEA. There are 12 residues in the CDR3. Trimming stripped 5 bases from V and 2 bases from J, with 9 bases between. Written as DNA, the CDR3 is TGCAGCGTTAGTGCAGGGAACTATGGCTACACCTTC. It specifies CSVSAGNYGYTF.

This clone was seen a few times. The V and J genes are TRBV10-3 and TRBJ2-1; 8 bases map to TRBD2. J gave up 5 bases and V 4 bases, and 10 bases lay outside the gene matches. This CDR3 comprises 16 residues. CDR1 is ENHRY and CDR2 is SYGVKD in the germline V gene. The CDR3 loop is CAISGDSGGPNNEQFF. The DNA for the CDR3 is TGTGCCATCAGTGGGGACTCGGGGGGGCCGAACAATGAGCAGTTCTTC.